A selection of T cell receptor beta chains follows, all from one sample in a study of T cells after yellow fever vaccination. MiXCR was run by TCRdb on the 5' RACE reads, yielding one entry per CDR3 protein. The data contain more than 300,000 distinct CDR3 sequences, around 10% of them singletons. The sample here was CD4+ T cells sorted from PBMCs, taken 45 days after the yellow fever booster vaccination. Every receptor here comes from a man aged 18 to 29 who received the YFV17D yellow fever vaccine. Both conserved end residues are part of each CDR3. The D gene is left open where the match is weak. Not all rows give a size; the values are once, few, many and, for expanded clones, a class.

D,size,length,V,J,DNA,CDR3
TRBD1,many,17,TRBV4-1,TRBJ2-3,TGCGCCAGCAGCCAAGATAAAGGACAGGGAGTACCAGATACGCAGTATTTT,CASSQDKGQGVPDTQYF
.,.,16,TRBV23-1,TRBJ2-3,TGCGCCAGCAGTCATCGGACCTCAGCTAGCACAGATACGCAGTATTTT,CASSHRTSASTDTQYF
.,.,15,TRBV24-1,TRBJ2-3,TGTGCCACCAGTGACCCAAGGACAGTGCAGGATACGCAGTATTTT,CATSDPRTVQDTQYF
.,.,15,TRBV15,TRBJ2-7,TGTGCCACCAGCAGAGATGGGGGGTTATCCTACGAGCAGTACTTC,CATSRDGGLSYEQYF
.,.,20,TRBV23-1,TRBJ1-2,TGCGCCAGCAGTCAATCGCTATTTAACGTCAGGGGCTTCCTAAACTATGGCTACACCTTC,CASSQSLFNVRGFLNYGYTF
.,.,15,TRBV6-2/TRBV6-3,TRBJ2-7,TGTGCCAGCAGTTATGAGCAGGGGTCGGTCTACGAGCAGTACTTC,CASSYEQGSVYEQYF
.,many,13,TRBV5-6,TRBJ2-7,TGTGCCAGCAGCTTGCAGGGAGCCTACGAGCAGTACTTC,CASSLQGAYEQYF
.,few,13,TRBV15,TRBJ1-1,TGTGCCACCAGCAGGGGATCCGGACCTGAAGCTTTCTTT,CATSRGSGPEAFF
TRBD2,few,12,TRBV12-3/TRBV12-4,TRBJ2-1,TGTGCCAGCAGTCCCCGGGGGGGTGAGCAGTTCTTC,CASSPRGGEQFF
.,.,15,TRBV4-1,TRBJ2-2,TGCGCCAGCAGCCAGGGGCTTCGGGGGAGCGGGGAGCTGTTTTTT,CASSQGLRGSGELFF
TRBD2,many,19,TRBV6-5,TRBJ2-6,TGTGCCAGCAGCCTCTTCCCAGCGGGGGTTCCCTCTGGGGCCAACGTCCTGACTTTC,CASSLFPAGVPSGANVLTF
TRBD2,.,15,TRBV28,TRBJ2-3,TGTGCCAGCAGTTTAGCCAGCGGGGCGGTGGATACGCAGTATTTT,CASSLASGAVDTQYF
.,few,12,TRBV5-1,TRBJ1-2,TGCGCCAGCAGCTCCACCGTATACGGCTACACCTTC,CASSSTVYGYTF
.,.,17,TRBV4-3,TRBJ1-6,TGCGCCAGCAGCCAAGGAAGGTCGACAGTATCGGGCTCACCCCTCCACTTT,CASSQGRSTVSGSPLHF
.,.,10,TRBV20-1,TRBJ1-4,TGCAGTGCTGAAGCGGAAAAACTGTTTTTT,CSAEAEKLFF
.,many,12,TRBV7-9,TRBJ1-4,TGTGCCAGCAGCCGGGACAATGAAAAACTGTTTTTT,CASSRDNEKLFF
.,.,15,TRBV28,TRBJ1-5,TGTGCCAGCTACTTCCCTGGGGCCAGCAATCAGCCCCAGCATTTT,CASYFPGASNQPQHF
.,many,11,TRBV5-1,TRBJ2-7,TGCGCCAGCAGCTTGGAGGACGAGCAGTACTTC,CASSLEDEQYF
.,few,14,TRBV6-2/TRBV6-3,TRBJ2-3,TGTGCCAGCAGTAAGATAGCTAGCACAGATACGCAGTATTTT,CASSKIASTDTQYF
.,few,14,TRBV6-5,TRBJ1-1,TGTGCCAGCAGTTCTTCTCAGGGGAACACTGAAGCTTTCTTT,CASSSSQGNTEAFF
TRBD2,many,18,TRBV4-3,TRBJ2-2,TGCGCCAGCAGCCAGGTTTGGACTAGCGGGGCAAACACCGGGGAGCTGTTTTTT,CASSQVWTSGANTGELFF
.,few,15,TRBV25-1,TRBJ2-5,TGTGCCAGCAGTGAATACCGGGCTAAACAAGAGACCCAGTACTTC,CASSEYRAKQETQYF
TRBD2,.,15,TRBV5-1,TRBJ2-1,TGCGCCAGCAGCTCCCAAGCGGGGGGGCAAAGAGAGCAGTTCTTC,CASSSQAGGQREQFF
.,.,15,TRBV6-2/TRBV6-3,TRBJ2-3,TGTGCCAGCAGCCAGCCGGGAGAGGTCACAGATACGCAGTATTTT,CASSQPGEVTDTQYF
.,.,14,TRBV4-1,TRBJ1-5,TGCGCCAGCAGCCAATCTTGGGAGGGACAGCCCCAGCATTTT,CASSQSWEGQPQHF
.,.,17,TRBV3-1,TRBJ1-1,TGTGCCAGCAGCCCGTGGCGGGGAAGGGATGTGTTGACTGAAGCTTTCTTT,CASSPWRGRDVLTEAFF
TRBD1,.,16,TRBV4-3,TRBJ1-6,TGCGCCAGCAGCCAAGATCCTGGCAGGGGGAATTCACCCCTCCACTTT,CASSQDPGRGNSPLHF
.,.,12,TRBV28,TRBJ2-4,TGTGCCAGCAGCCCCCCGGGAAACATTCAGTACTTC,CASSPPGNIQYF